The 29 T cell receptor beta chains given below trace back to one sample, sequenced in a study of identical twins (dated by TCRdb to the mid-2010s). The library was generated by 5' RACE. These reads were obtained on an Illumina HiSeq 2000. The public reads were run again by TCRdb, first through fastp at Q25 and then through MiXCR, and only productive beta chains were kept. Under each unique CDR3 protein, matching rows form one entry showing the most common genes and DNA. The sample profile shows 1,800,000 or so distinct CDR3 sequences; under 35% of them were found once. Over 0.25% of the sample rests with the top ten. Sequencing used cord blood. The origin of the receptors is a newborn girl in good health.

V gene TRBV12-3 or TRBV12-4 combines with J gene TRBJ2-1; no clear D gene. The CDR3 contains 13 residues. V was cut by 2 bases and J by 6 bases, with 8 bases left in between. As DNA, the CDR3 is TGTGCCAGCAGTTTAACCGCCACCAATGAGCAGTTCTTC. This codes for CASSLTATNEQFF.

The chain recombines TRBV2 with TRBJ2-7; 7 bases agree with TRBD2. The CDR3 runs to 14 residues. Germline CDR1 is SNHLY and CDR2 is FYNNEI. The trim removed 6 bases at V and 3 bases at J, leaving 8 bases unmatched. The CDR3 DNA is TGTGCCAGCAGCCCCGGGAGGCAGGTCTACGAGCAGTACTTC. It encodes CASSPGRQVYEQYF.

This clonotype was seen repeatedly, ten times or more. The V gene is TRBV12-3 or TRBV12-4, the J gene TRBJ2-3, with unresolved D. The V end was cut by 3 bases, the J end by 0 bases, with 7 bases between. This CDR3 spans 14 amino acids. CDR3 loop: CASSLKRSTDTQYF. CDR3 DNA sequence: TGTGCCAGCAGTTTGAAGCGTAGCACAGATACGCAGTATTTT.

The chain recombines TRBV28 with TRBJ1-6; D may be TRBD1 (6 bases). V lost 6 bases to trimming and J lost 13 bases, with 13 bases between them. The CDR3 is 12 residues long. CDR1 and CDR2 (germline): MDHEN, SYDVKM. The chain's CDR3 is CASRPGDRPLHF. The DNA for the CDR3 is TGTGCCAGCAGGCCAGGGGACCGGCCCCTCCACTTT.

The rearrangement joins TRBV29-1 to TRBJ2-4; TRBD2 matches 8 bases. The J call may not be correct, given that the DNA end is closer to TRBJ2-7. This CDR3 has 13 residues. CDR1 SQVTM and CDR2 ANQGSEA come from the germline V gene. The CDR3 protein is CSGLTGGPYEQYF. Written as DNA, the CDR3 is TGCAGCGGTTTGACGGGAGGGCCCTACGAGCAGTACTTC.

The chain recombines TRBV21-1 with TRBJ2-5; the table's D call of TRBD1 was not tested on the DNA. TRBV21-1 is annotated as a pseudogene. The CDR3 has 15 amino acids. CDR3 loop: CASSTGQVIQETQYF. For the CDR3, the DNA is TGTGCCAGCAGCACGGGACAGGTGATCCAAGAGACCCAGTACTTC.

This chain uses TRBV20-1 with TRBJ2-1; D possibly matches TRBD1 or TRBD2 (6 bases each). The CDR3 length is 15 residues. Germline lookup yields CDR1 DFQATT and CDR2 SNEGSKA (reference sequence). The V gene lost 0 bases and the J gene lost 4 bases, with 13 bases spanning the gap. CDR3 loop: CSARDGRGLYNEQFF. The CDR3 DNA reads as TGCAGTGCTAGAGATGGTCGGGGGCTTTACAATGAGCAGTTCTTC.

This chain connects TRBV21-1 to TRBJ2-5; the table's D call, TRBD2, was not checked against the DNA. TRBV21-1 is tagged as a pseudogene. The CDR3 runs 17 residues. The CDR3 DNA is TGTGCCTGCAGCACTCTAGGGACTAGCGGGAGTAAGGAGACCCAGTACTTC. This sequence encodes CACSTLGTSGSKETQYF.

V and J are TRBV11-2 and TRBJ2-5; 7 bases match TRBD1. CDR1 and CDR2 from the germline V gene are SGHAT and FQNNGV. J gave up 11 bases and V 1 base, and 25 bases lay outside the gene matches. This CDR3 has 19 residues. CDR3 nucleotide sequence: TGTGCCAGCAGCTTAGCGGGGTGGACAGGTCCTTCAGGGGACGATGAGCAGTACTTC. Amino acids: CASSLAGWTGPSGDDEQYF.

The CDR3 coding sequence is TGTGCCAGCAGCGCCGGGACTAGCGGGAGGACTTCCTACGAGCAGTACTTC. Translated: CASSAGTSGRTSYEQYF. The chain uses TRBV6-2 or TRBV6-3 and TRBJ2-7; the match to TRBD2 covers 15 bases. V lost 6 bases and J lost 1; bases outside the gene matches: 7. This CDR3 is built from 17 residues. CDR1 and CDR2 (germline): MNHEY, SVGEGT.

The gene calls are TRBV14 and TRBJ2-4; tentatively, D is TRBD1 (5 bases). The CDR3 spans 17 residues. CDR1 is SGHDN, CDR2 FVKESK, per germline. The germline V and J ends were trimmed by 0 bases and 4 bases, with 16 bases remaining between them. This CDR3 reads CASSQERSWQGKNIQYF. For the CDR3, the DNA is TGTGCCAGCAGCCAAGAGAGATCGTGGCAGGGTAAAAACATTCAGTACTTC.

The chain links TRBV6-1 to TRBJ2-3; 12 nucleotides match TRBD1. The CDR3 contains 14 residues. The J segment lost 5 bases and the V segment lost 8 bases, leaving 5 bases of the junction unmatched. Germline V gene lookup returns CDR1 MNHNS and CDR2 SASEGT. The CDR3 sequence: CASSGTGGGDTQYF. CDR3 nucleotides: TGTGCCAGCTCCGGGACAGGGGGCGGAGATACGCAGTATTTT.

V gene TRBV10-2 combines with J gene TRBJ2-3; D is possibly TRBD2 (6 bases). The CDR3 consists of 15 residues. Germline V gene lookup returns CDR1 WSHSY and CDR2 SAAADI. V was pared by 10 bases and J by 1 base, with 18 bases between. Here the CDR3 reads CATVDGGGGTDTQYF. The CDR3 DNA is TGCGCCACTGTGGACGGGGGAGGAGGCACAGATACGCAGTATTTT.

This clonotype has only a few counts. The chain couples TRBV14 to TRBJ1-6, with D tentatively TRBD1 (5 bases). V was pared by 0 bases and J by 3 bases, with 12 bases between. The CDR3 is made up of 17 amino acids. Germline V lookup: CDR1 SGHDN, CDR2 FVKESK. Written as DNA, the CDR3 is TGTGCCAGCAGCCAAGATCGGGGGGACCTCTATAATTCACCCCTCCACTTT. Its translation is CASSQDRGDLYNSPLHF.

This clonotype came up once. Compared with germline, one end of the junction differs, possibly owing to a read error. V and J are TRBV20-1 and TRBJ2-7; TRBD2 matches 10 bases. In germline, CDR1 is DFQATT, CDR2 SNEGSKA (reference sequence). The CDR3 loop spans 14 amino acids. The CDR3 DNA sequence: TGCAGTGCCGTTGGACTAGCGGAATCCTACGAGCGGTACTTC. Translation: CSAVGLAESYERYF.

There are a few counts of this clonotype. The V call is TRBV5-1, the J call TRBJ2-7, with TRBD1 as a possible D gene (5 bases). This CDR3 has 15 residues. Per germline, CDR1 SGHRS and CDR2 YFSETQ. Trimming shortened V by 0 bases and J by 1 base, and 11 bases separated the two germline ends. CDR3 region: CASSLAVSGSYEQYF. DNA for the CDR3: TGCGCCAGCAGCTTGGCGGTCTCAGGGTCCTACGAGCAGTACTTC.

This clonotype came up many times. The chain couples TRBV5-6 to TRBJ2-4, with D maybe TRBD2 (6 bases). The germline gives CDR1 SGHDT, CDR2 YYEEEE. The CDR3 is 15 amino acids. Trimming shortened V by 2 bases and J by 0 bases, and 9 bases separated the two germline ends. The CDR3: CASSFRGLAKNIQYF. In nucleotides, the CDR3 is TGTGCCAGCAGCTTCCGGGGACTAGCCAAAAACATTCAGTACTTC.

The chain's CDR3 is CASSWGQTYSGNTIYF. In DNA form, the CDR3 reads TGTGCCAGCAGCTGGGGACAGACCTACTCTGGAAACACCATATATTTT. The J gene is TRBJ1-3, the V gene TRBV7-9; 7 bases map to TRBD1. This CDR3 comprises 16 residues. Germline-derived CDR1 and CDR2 are SEHNR and FQNEAQ (reference sequence). Trimming removed 4 bases from V and 0 bases from J; junction bases left unmatched: 6.

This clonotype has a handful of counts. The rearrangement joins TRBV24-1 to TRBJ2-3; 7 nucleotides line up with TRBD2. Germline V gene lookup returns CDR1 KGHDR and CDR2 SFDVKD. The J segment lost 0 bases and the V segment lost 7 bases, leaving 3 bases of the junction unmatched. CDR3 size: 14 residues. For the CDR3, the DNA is TGTGCCACCAGGAATAGCGGGAGCACAGATACGCAGTATTTT. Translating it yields CATRNSGSTDTQYF.

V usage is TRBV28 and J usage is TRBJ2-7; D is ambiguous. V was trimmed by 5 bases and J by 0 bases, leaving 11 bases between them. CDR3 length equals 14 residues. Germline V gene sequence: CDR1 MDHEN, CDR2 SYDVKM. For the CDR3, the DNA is TGTGCCAGCAGTCCTAATACTCGCTCCTACGAGCAGTACTTC. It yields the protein CASSPNTRSYEQYF.

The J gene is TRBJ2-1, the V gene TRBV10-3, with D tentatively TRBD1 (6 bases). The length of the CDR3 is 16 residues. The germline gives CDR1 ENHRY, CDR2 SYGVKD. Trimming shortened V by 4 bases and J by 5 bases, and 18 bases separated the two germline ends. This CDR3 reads CAISAPGWGPNNEQFF. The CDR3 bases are TGTGCCATCAGTGCACCAGGGTGGGGGCCCAACAATGAGCAGTTCTTC.

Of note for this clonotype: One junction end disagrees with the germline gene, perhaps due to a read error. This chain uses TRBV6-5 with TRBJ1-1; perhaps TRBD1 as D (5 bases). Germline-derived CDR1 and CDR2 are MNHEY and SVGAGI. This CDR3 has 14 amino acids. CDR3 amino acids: CASSPGLANIEAFF. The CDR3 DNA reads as TGTGCCAGCAGTCCGGGGCTGGCAAACATTGAAGCTTTCTTT.

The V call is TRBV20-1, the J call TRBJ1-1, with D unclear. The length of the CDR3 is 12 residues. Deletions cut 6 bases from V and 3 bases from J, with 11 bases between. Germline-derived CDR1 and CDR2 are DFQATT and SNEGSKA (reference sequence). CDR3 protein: CSAQADHTEAFF. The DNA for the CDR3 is TGCAGTGCCCAGGCAGACCACACTGAAGCTTTCTTT.

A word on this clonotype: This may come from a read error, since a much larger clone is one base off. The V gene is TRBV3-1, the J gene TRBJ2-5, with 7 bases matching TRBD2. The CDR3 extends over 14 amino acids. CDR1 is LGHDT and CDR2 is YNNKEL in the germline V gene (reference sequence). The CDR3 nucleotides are TGTGCCAGCAGCCAAGCGGGACTACAAGAGATCCAGTACTTC. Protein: CASSQAGLQEIQYF.

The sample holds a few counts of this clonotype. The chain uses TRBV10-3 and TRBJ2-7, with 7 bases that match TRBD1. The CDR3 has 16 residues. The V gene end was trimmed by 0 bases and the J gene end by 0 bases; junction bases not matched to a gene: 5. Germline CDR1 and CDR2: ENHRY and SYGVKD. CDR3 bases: TGTGCCATCAGTGAGTCGGACAGGTTCTCCTCCTACGAGCAGTACTTC. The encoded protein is CAISESDRFSSYEQYF.

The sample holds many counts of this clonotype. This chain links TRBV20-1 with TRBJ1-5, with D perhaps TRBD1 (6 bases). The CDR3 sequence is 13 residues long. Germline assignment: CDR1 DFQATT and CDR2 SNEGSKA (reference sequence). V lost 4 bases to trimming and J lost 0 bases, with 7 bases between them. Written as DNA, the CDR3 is TGCAGTGCTACAGGGGATAGCAATCAGCCCCAGCATTTT. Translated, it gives CSATGDSNQPQHF.

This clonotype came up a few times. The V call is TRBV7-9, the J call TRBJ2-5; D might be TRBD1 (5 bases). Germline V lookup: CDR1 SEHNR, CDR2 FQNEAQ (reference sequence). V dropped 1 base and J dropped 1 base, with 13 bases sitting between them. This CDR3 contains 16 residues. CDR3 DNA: TGTGCCAGCAGCTTAGATGTCAGAAGGGGCCAAGAGACCCAGTACTTC. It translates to CASSLDVRRGQETQYF.

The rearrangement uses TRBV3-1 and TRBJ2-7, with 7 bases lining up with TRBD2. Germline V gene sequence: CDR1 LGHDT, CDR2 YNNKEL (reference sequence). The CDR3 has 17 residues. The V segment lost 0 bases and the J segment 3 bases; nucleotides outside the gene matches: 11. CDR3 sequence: CASSQDLVSGKGYEQYF. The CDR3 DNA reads TGTGCCAGCAGCCAAGATCTTGTCAGCGGGAAGGGCTACGAGCAGTACTTC.

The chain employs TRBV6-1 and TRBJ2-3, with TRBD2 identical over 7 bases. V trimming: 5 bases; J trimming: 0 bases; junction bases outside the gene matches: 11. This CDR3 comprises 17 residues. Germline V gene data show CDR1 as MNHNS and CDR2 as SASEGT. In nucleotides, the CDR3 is TGTGCCAGCAGTCTTAAAAGACTCGGGAGGAGCACAGATACGCAGTATTTT. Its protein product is CASSLKRLGRSTDTQYF.